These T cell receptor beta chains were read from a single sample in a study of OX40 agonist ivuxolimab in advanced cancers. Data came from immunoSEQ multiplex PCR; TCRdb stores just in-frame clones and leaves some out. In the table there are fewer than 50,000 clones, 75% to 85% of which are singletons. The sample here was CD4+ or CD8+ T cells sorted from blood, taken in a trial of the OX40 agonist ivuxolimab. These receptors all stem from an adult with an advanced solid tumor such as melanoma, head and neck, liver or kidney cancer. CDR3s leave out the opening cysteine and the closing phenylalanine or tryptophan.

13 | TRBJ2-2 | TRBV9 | ASSTGTANTGELF
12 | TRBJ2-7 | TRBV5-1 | ASSLGLAVYEQY
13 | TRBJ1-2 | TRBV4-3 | ASSQFGEYDYGYT
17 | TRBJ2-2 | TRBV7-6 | ASSLDVGIGGTNTGELF
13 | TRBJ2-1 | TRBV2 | ASRSDRLTYNEQF
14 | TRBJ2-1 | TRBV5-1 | ASSPTSGRAYNEQF
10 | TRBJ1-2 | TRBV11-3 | ASGQGGYGYT
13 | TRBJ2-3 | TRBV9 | ASSVSAGSTDTQY
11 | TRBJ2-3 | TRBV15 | ATSRAATDTQY
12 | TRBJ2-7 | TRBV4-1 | ASSQDYPVYEQY
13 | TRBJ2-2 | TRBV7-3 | ASSLGTGGNGELF
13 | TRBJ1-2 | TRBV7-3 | ASSLTLTAADGYT
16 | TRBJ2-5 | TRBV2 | ASGSPRETGGLGETQY
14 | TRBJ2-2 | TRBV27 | ASRRTSGSLTGELF
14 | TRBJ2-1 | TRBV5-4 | ASSLEGLAYYNEQF
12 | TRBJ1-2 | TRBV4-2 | ASSYGRSLGGYT
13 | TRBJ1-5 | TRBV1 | TSSQVGGGNQPQH
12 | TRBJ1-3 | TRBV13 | ASSLGYSGNTIY